Listed below are T cell receptor beta chains from one sample, sequenced in a study of vaccination and CD4 T cells after COVID-19. From the PCR reads, TCRdb called clonotypes with MiXCR, one entry per CDR3 protein. Of 8,400 or so distinct CDR3 sequences listed, 35% to 55% are singletons. These receptors lack a known antigen. Material for sequencing was CD4+ T cells from blood, cultured in vitro. The source is a human donor in good health. Each CDR3 is given with its conserved first and last residue. A D gene is named only where the DNA matches it firmly. The listing skips clone size in some rows; elsewhere it reads once, few, many or a size class.

cdr3_aa,cdr3_nt,d_call,v_call,j_call,clone_size
CASSYNLGAFF,TGTGCCAGCAGTTATAATCTAGGGGCTTTCTTT,.,TRBV6-5,TRBJ1-1,.
CASSAPEGTGSLTQYF,TGTGCCAGTAGTGCTCCGGAAGGGACAGGGTCATTAACGCAGTACTTC,TRBD1,TRBV19,TRBJ2-7,few
CASSETSNQPQHF,TGCGCCAGCAGTGAGACTTCCAATCAGCCCCAGCATTTT,.,TRBV10-1,TRBJ1-5,few
CASSQGPLGGFAKAFF,TGCGCCAGCAGCCAAGGACCGTTAGGGGGTTTCGCCAAAGCTTTCTTT,.,TRBV4-1,TRBJ1-1,.
CSATPTSGFTDTQYF,TGCAGTGCCACACCGACTAGCGGGTTCACAGATACGCAGTATTTT,TRBD2,TRBV20-1,TRBJ2-3,few
CASSQEGRKNTEAFF,TGTGCCAGCAGCCAAGAGGGACGGAAGAACACTGAAGCTTTCTTT,.,TRBV14,TRBJ1-1,.
CASSGENYEQYF,TGTGCCAGCAGTGGGGAGAACTACGAGCAGTACTTC,.,TRBV2,TRBJ2-7,few
CAISDSGQNQPQHF,TGTGCCATCAGTGACTCGGGACAAAATCAGCCCCAGCATTTT,.,TRBV10-3,TRBJ1-5,.
CATSRTLAGDGNTGELFF,TGTGCCACCAGCAGAACACTAGCGGGGGACGGGAACACCGGGGAGCTGTTTTTT,TRBD2,TRBV15,TRBJ2-2,few
CASSLAVRAGTEAFF,TGTGCCAGCAGCTTAGCCGTGAGGGCTGGAACTGAAGCTTTCTTT,.,TRBV7-9,TRBJ1-1,few
CSAPWVGTEAFF,TGCAGTGCCCCTTGGGTGGGAACTGAAGCTTTCTTT,.,TRBV20-1,TRBJ1-1,.
CASSSLSGGSYNEQFF,TGTGCCAGCAGCTCCCTCAGCGGAGGCTCCTACAATGAGCAGTTCTTC,.,TRBV2,TRBJ2-1,.
CASSSGLVAYNEQFF,TGTGCCAGCAGCTCCGGACTAGTAGCCTACAATGAGCAGTTCTTC,TRBD2,TRBV7-8,TRBJ2-1,.
CASSSRGPGNTGELFF,TGTGCCAGCAGTTCGAGGGGGCCAGGGAACACCGGGGAGCTGTTTTTT,TRBD1,TRBV6-5,TRBJ2-2,few
CSVVRGAVNTEAFF,TGCAGCGTTGTGAGGGGGGCGGTGAACACTGAAGCTTTCTTT,.,TRBV29-1,TRBJ1-1,few
CAHGGGRTGELFF,TGTGCCCACGGCGGGGGGCGCACCGGGGAGCTGTTTTTT,TRBD2,TRBV19,TRBJ2-2,.
CASSLGQGEGEQFF,TGTGCCAGCAGTCTCGGACAGGGGGAAGGGGAGCAGTTCTTC,TRBD1,TRBV27,TRBJ2-1,.
CASRMGQGLTPNTGELFF,TGCGCCAGCAGAATGGGACAGGGCCTTACTCCGAACACCGGGGAGCTGTTTTTT,TRBD1,TRBV5-1,TRBJ2-2,.
CSAIRGLAGSYEQYF,TGCAGTGCTATACGCGGACTAGCGGGGAGTTACGAGCAGTACTTC,TRBD2,TRBV20-1,TRBJ2-7,medium-sized
CASSYGRISGANVLTF,TGTGCCAGCAGTTACGGGCGGATCTCTGGGGCCAACGTCCTGACTTTC,.,TRBV6-5,TRBJ2-6,.
CASSRSSYEQYF,TGTGCCAGCAGCCGGAGCTCCTACGAGCAGTACTTC,.,TRBV7-2,TRBJ2-7,.
CASSQDRDRVPDTQYF,TGCGCCAGCAGCCAAGATCGGGACAGGGTACCAGATACGCAGTATTTT,TRBD1,TRBV7-3,TRBJ2-3,.
CASSTPTGANQPQHF,TGTGCCAGTAGTACCCCGACAGGGGCCAATCAGCCCCAGCATTTT,TRBD1,TRBV19,TRBJ1-5,few
CASSRDIRDEKLFF,TGCGCCAGCAGTCGGGACATAAGGGATGAAAAACTGTTTTTT,.,TRBV10-1,TRBJ1-4,.
CASSYSSTGKNTEAFF,TGTGCCAGCAGTTACTCGAGTACAGGAAAGAACACTGAAGCTTTCTTT,.,TRBV6-2/TRBV6-3,TRBJ1-1,.
CASSLQGLGGTEAFF,TGTGCCAGCAGCCTTCAGGGGTTGGGGGGTACTGAAGCTTTCTTT,.,TRBV7-2,TRBJ1-1,few
CASSQGTTATDTQYF,TGTGCCAGCAGCCAAGGGACTACAGCCACAGATACGCAGTATTTT,TRBD2,TRBV7-6,TRBJ2-3,few
CASSERAGGPGELFF,TGTGCCAGCAGCGAACGAGCGGGGGGGCCCGGGGAGCTGTTTTTT,TRBD2,TRBV11-3,TRBJ2-2,.